Presented here are 18 T cell receptor beta chains from one specimen sequenced in a study of cytomegalovirus exposure and HLA in healthy donors. Produced via immunoSEQ multiplex PCR; TCRdb's table is partial and in-frame only. The profile covers under 200,000 clones, with 91% appearing a single time and more than 2.5% taken by the ten largest. The sequenced sample consisted of PBMCs. These receptors were collected from a woman between 18 and 30 years old in good health and CMV-seropositive.

The chain combines TRBV7-9 with TRBJ1-2; 7 positions agree with TRBD1. CDR3 length equals 14 residues. Germline CDR1 is SEHNR and CDR2 is FQNEAQ (reference sequence). The V gene end was trimmed by 1 base and the J gene end by 5 bases; junction bases not matched to a gene: 4. CDR3 sequence (DNA): TGTGCCAGCAGCTTAGAGGGACAGCTTTATGGCTACACCTTC. It translates to CASSLEGQLYGYTF.

CDR3 amino acids: CASSLVRTDVEKLFF. DNA for the CDR3: TGTGCCAGCAGTTTAGTCCGGACAGACGTTGAAAAACTGTTTTTT. The V gene is TRBV27, the J gene TRBJ1-4, with TRBD1 as a possible D gene (6 bases). This CDR3 has 15 residues. The V and J ends lost 2 bases and 7 bases respectively, with 14 bases between them. Germline V gene data show CDR1 as MNHEY and CDR2 as SMNVEV (reference sequence).

This clone was counted once. This chain connects TRBV5-1 to TRBJ2-7, with D tentatively TRBD2 (5 bases). V was shortened by 1 base and J by 3 bases, with 11 bases between the two germline ends. CDR1 is SGHRS, CDR2 YFSETQ, per germline. This CDR3 is 14 amino acids long. DNA of the CDR3: TGCGCCAGCAGCTTGAGGAGGAGTGGCTACGAGCAGTACTTC. It yields the protein CASSLRRSGYEQYF.

The V and J genes are TRBV5-4 and TRBJ1-2; D ambiguous. CDR3 length: 14 residues. V shed 0 bases and J shed 6 bases, with 12 bases lying between them. Germline values: CDR1 SGHNT, CDR2 YYREEE (reference sequence). The CDR3 nucleotides are TGTGCCAGCAGCTTGGAAGGAGTGCTTAATGGCTACACCTTC. The encoded protein is CASSLEGVLNGYTF.

The chain links TRBV21-1 to TRBJ2-7; the D call TRBD2 from the table was never checked on the DNA. TRBV21-1 is a pseudogene. CDR3 size: 13 residues. CDR3 sequence (DNA): TGTGCCCACAGCGACTACCCACTTTACGAGCAGTACTTC. It is translated as CAHSDYPLYEQYF.

This sequence joins TRBV6-5 and TRBJ2-7, with D possibly being TRBD2 (6 bases). CDR3 length: 16 residues. The germline V and J ends were trimmed by 2 bases and 4 bases, with 18 bases remaining between them. Germline values: CDR1 MNHEY, CDR2 SVGAGI. CDR3 nucleotide sequence: TGTGCCAGCAGTTACGGGGTCCGGGACTCCGTATACGAGCAGTACTTC. Protein sequence: CASSYGVRDSVYEQYF.

V gene TRBV5-8 combines with J gene TRBJ2-6, with TRBD1 as a possible D gene (6 bases). V lost 4 bases to trimming and J lost 1 base, with 12 bases between them. This CDR3 is 16 amino acids long. Germline V lookup: CDR1 SGHTS, CDR2 YDEGEE. The CDR3 DNA is TGTGCCAGCAGCGTTACCCAGGGGTCTGGGGCCAACGTCCTGACTTTC. Its protein is CASSVTQGSGANVLTF.

The table lists this clone with a few counts. The V call is TRBV28, the J call TRBJ2-1; 7 nucleotides match TRBD2. The CDR3 is 14 residues long. Germline assignment: CDR1 MDHEN and CDR2 SYDVKM. V lost 7 bases to trimming and J lost 3 bases; unmatched junction nucleotides: 6. In DNA, the CDR3 is TGTGCCAGCAATCTAGCGGTCCGCTACAATGAGCAGTTCTTC. The encoded protein is CASNLAVRYNEQFF.

Worth noting for this clone: The sample holds other DNA sequences that translate to the same CDR3. The chain has TRBV5-1 and TRBJ1-1; TRBD1 matches 7 bases. Germline CDR1 SGHRS, CDR2 YFSETQ. The CDR3 contains 14 residues. The ends lost 4 bases at V and 2 bases at J; junction bases unmatched: 5. The CDR3 sequence is CASSGDSFNTEAFF. DNA of the CDR3: TGCGCCAGCAGCGGGGACAGTTTCAACACTGAAGCTTTCTTT.

The count of this clone is one. V is TRBV2 and J is TRBJ2-2; no clear D. Germline lookup yields CDR1 SNHLY and CDR2 FYNNEI. The V end was cut by 4 bases, the J end by 2 bases, with 11 bases between. The CDR3 totals 15 residues. DNA for the CDR3: TGTGCCAGCAGTGGAATCTACAGTAACACCGGGGAGCTGTTTTTT. Translation gives CASSGIYSNTGELFF.

The V and J genes are TRBV5-6 and TRBJ1-1, with D unresolved. V was pared by 4 bases and J by 3 bases, with 7 bases between. The CDR3 extends over 12 amino acids. Germline-derived CDR1 and CDR2 are SGHDT and YYEEEE. The CDR3 sequence: CASSRSDTEAFF. The CDR3 DNA follows: TGTGCCAGCAGCCGGTCGGACACTGAAGCTTTCTTT.

This chain uses TRBV7-2 with TRBJ1-1, with D possibly being TRBD1 (6 bases). The germline CDR1 and CDR2 sequences are SGHTA and FQGNSA. This CDR3 has 17 residues. The V and J ends lost 3 bases and 0 bases respectively, with 17 bases between them. The CDR3 coding sequence is TGTGCCAGCAGCTTTGACAGGTTAGGCGGCGTGAACACTGAAGCTTTCTTT. Translation: CASSFDRLGGVNTEAFF.

The genes are TRBV11-2 and TRBJ1-2, with 7 positions matching TRBD1. This CDR3 comprises 12 residues. The V and J ends lost 5 bases and 6 bases, in that order; junction bases with no gene match: 3. CDR1 and CDR2 from the germline V gene are SGHAT and FQNNGV. The CDR3 sequence: CASSLGQNGYTF. The CDR3 bases are TGTGCCAGCAGCCTGGGACAGAATGGCTACACCTTC.

The CDR3 DNA follows: TGCGCCAGCAGCACGGGACTAGCGGGAGGGTATACCGGGGAGCTGTTTTTT. The encoded protein is CASSTGLAGGYTGELFF. The chain couples TRBV4-1 to TRBJ2-2; 16 bases are a match to TRBD2. CDR1 MGHRA and CDR2 YSYEKL come from the germline V gene. This CDR3 has 17 amino acids. V lost 5 bases to trimming and J lost 5 bases; unmatched junction nucleotides: 5.

V gene TRBV15 combines with J gene TRBJ1-3, with D uncertain. Germline loops: CDR1 LNHNV, CDR2 YYDKDF (reference sequence). Trimming removed 3 bases at V and 0 bases at J, with 9 bases between. CDR3 length equals 15 residues. CDR3 protein: CATSSRRDSGNTIYF. Written as DNA, the CDR3 is TGTGCCACCAGCAGCCGACGGGACTCTGGAAACACCATATATTTT. Filled out from reference TRBV15 and TRBJ1-3, the complete variable domain reads DAMVIQNPRYQVTQFGKPVTLSCSQTLNHNVMYWYQQKSSQAPKLLFHYYDKDFNNEADTPDNFQSRRPNTSFCFLDIRSPGLGDTAMYLCATSSRRDSGNTIYFGEGSWLTVV.

This clone was seen more than once but under ten times. The CDR3 DNA is TGTGCCAGCAGCGCAGGGACAGGGCCGAATTCACCCCTCCACTTT. Its protein is CASSAGTGPNSPLHF. The chain uses TRBV9 and TRBJ1-6, with 9 nucleotides matching TRBD1. V shed 3 bases and J 7 bases; nucleotides not matched to a gene: 5. The germline gives CDR1 SGDLS, CDR2 YYNGEE. The CDR3 spans 15 residues.

The rearrangement uses TRBV7-6 and TRBJ2-7; 8 bases are shared with TRBD1. V shed 5 bases, J shed 2 bases, and the junction held 14 bases outside the gene matches. There are 17 residues in the CDR3. Germline CDR1 SGHVS, CDR2 FNYEAQ. DNA of the CDR3: TGTGCCAGCAGCCCAGGGCCGGGGGACAGGCCTACCTACGAGCAGTACTTC. Protein sequence: CASSPGPGDRPTYEQYF.

The chain is built from TRBV15 and TRBJ2-5, with 8 bases fitting TRBD1. V was pared by 3 bases and J by 5 bases, with 11 bases of the junction left unmatched. Germline assignment: CDR1 LNHNV and CDR2 YYDKDF (reference sequence). This CDR3 has 16 amino acids. The CDR3 region has the DNA TGTGCCACCAGCAGGGCCGCGACAGGGGTCATCGAGACCCAGTACTTC. Its translation is CATSRAATGVIETQYF.